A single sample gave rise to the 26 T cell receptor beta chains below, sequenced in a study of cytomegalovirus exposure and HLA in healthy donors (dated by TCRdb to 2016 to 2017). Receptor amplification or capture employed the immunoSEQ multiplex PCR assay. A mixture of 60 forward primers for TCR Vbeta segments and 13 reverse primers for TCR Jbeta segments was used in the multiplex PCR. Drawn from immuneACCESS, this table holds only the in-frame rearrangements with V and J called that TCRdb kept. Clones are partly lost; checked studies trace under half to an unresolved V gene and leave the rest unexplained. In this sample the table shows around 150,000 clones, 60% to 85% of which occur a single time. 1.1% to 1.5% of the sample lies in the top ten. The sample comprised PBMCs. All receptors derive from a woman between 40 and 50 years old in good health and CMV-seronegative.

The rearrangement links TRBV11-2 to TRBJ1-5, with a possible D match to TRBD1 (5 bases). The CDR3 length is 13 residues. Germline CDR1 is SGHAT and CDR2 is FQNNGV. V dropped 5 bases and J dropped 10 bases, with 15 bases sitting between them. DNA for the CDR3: TGTGCCAGCAGCCCGGGGGGATCGGAACCCCAGCATTTT. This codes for CASSPGGSEPQHF.

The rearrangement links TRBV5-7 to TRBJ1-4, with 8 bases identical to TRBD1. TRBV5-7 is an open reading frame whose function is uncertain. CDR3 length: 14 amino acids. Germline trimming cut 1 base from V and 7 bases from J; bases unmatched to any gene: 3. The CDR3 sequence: CASSLTGGSEKLFF. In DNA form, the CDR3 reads TGTGCCAGCAGCTTGACAGGGGGGAGTGAAAAACTGTTTTTT.

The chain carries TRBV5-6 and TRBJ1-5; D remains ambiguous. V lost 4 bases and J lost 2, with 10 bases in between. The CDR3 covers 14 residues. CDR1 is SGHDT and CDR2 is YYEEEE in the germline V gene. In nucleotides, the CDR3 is TGTGCCAGCAGCAGGAGGCACGGCAATCAGCCCCAGCATTTT. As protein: CASSRRHGNQPQHF.

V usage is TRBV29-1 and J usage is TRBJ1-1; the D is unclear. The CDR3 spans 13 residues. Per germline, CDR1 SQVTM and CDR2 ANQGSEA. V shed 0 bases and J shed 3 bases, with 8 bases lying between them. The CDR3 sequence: CSVEDPLDTEAFF. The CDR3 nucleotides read TGCAGCGTTGAAGATCCATTAGACACTGAAGCTTTCTTT.

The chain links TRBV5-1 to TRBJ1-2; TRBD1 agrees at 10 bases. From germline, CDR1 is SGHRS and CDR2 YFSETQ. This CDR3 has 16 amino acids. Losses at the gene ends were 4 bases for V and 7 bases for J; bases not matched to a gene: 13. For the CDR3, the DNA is TGCGCCAGCAGCCACGGGACAGGGGCTTCAAGGAGTGGCTACACCTTC. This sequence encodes CASSHGTGASRSGYTF.

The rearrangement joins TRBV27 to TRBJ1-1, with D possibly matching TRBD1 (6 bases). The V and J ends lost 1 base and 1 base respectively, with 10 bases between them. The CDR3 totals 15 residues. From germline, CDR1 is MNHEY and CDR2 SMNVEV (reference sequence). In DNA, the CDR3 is TGTGCCAGCAGTTTATACACAGGGAAGAACACTGAAGCTTTCTTT. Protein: CASSLYTGKNTEAFF.

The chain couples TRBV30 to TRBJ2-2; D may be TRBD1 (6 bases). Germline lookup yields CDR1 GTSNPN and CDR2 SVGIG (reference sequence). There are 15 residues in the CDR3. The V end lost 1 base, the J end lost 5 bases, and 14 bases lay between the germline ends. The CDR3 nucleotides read TGTGCCTGGAGTGGTAAGGGACATTTGACCGGGGAGCTGTTTTTT. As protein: CAWSGKGHLTGELFF.

The CDR3: CATRTASSYEQYF. In DNA, the CDR3 is TGTGCCACCAGGACAGCGAGCTCCTACGAGCAGTACTTC. The chain couples TRBV28 to TRBJ2-7; D possibly corresponds to TRBD1 (6 bases). CDR3 length: 13 residues. CDR1 is MDHEN and CDR2 is SYDVKM in the germline V gene. The germline V and J ends were trimmed by 10 bases and 0 bases, with 13 bases remaining between them.

This CDR3 reads CASSSGRFLPETQYF. The CDR3, as DNA: TGTGCCAGCAGCTCGGGTCGTTTTCTACCAGAGACCCAGTACTTC. The chain is built from TRBV5-4 and TRBJ2-5; D gene ambiguous. CDR3 length: 15 residues. Per the germline V gene, CDR1 is SGHNT and CDR2 is YYREEE (reference sequence). Trimming cost V 3 bases and J 4 bases, with 16 bases left between them.

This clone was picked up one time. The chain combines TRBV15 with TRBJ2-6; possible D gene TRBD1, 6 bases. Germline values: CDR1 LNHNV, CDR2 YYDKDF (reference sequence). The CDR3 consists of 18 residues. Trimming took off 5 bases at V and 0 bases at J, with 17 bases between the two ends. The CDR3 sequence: CATSRGAAGVSGANVLTF. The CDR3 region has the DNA TGTGCCACCAGCCGAGGGGCCGCAGGGGTCTCTGGGGCCAACGTCCTGACTTTC.

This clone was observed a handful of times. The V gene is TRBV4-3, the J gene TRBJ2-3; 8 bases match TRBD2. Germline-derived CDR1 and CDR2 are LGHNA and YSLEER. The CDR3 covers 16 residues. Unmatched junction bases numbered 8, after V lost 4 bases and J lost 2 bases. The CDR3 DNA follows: TGCGCCAGCAGCCTCGTAAGCGGGAGTAACACAGATACGCAGTATTTT. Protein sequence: CASSLVSGSNTDTQYF.

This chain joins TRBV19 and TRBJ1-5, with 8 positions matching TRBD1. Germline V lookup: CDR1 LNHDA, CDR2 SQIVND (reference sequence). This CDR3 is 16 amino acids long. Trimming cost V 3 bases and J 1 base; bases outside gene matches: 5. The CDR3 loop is CASSMATGVSNQPQHF. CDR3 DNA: TGTGCCAGTAGTATGGCGACAGGGGTGAGCAATCAGCCCCAGCATTTT.

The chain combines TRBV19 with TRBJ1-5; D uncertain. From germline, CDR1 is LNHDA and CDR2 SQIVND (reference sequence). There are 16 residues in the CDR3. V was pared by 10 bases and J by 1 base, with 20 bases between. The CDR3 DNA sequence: TGTGCCACCCGTCTGGGCGTGAGGGTAAGCAATCAGCCCCAGCATTTT. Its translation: CATRLGVRVSNQPQHF.

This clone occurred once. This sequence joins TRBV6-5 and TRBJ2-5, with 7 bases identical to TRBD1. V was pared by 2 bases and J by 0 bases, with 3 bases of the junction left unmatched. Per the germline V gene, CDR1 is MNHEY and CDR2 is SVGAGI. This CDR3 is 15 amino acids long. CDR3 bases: TGTGCCAGCAGTTACCTGGGACAGCACCAAGAGACCCAGTACTTC. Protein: CASSYLGQHQETQYF.

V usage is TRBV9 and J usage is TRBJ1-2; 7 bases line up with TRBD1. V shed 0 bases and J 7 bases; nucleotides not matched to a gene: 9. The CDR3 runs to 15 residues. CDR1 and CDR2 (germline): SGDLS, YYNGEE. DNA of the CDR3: TGTGCCAGCAGCGTAGATTGGACAGGCCTCCGTGGCTACACCTTC. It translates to CASSVDWTGLRGYTF. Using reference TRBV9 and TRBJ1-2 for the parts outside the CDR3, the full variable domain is DSGVTQTPKHLITATGQRVTLRCSPRSGDLSVYWYQQSLDQGLQFLIQYYNGEERAKGNILERFSAQQFPDLHSELNLSSLELGDSALYFCASSVDWTGLRGYTFGSGTRLTVV.

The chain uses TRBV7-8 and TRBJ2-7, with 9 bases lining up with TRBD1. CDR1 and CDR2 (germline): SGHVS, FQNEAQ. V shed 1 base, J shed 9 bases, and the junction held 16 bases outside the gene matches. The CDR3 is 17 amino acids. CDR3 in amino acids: CASSLEYSGTGRGVQYF. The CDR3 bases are TGTGCCAGCAGCTTAGAGTATTCGGGGACAGGGAGGGGAGTGCAGTACTTC.

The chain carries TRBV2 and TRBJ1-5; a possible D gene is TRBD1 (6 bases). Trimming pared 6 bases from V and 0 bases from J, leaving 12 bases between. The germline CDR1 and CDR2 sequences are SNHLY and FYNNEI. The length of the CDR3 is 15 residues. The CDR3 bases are TGTGCCAGCAGGGCGACAGGTAATAGCAATCAGCCCCAGCATTTT. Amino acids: CASRATGNSNQPQHF. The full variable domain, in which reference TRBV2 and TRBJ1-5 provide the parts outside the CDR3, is EPEVTQTPSHQVTQMGQEVILRCVPISNHLYFYWYRQILGQKVEFLVSFYNNEISEKSEIFDDQFSVERPDGSNFTLKIRSTKLEDSAMYFCASRATGNSNQPQHFGDGTRLSIL.

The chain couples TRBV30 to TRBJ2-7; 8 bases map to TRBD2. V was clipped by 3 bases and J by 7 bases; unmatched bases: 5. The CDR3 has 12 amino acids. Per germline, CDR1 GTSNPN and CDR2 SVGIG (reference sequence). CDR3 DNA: TGTGCCTGGAGAGGAGTAGCGGGAGAGCAGTACTTC. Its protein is CAWRGVAGEQYF.

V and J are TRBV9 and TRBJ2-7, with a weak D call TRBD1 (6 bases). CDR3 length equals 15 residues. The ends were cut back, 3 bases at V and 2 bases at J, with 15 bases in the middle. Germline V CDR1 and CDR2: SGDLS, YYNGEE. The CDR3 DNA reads TGTGCCAGCAGCGCCTCGGGACAAGCAACCTACGAGCAGTACTTC. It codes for CASSASGQATYEQYF.

CDR3 nucleotide sequence: TGTGCCAGCAGTTCTACAGGGGGCAGGGGAAACACCATATATTTT. Protein: CASSSTGGRGNTIYF. The chain couples TRBV6-5 to TRBJ1-3, with 9 bases fitting TRBD1. V lost 4 bases, J lost 4 bases, and 5 bases stayed unmatched. Germline CDR1 MNHEY, CDR2 SVGAGI. The CDR3 has 15 amino acids.

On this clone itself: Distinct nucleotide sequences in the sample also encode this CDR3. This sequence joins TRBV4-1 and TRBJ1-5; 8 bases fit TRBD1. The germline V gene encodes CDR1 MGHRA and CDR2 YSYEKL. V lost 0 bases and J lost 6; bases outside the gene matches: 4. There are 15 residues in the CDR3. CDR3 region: CASSQDGDRGQPQHF. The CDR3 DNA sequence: TGCGCCAGCAGCCAAGATGGTGACAGGGGTCAGCCCCAGCATTTT.

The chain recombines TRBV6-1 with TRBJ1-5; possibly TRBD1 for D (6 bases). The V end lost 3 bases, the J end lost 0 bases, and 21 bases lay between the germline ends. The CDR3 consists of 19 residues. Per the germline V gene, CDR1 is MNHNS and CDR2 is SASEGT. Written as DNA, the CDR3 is TGTGCCAGCAGTGAGGTCGGGTCAGGGAGGGGGGGTAGCAATCAGCCCCAGCATTTT. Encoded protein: CASSEVGSGRGGSNQPQHF.

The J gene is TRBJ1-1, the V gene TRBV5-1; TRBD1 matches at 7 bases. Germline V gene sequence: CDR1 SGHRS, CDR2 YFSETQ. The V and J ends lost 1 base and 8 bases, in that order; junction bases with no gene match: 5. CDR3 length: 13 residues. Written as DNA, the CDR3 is TGCGCCAGCAGCTTGAGGCAACAGGGGGAAGCTTTCTTT. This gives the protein CASSLRQQGEAFF.

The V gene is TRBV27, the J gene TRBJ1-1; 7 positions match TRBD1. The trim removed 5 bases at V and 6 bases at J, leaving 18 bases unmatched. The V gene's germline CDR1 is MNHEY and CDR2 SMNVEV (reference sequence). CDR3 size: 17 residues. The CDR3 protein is CASSLDPGQRMVSEAFF. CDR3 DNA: TGTGCCAGCAGTCTCGACCCGGGACAGCGCATGGTCTCTGAAGCTTTCTTT.

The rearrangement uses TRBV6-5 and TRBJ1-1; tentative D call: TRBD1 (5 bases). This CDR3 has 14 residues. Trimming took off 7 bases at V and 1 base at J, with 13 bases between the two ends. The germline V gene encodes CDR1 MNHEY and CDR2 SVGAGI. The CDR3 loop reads CASNQGHQNTEAFF. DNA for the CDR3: TGTGCCAGCAATCAAGGACACCAGAACACTGAAGCTTTCTTT.

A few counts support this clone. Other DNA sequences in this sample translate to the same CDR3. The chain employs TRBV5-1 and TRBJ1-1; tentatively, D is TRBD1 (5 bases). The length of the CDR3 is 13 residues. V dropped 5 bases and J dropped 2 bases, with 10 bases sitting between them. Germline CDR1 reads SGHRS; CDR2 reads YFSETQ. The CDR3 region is CASSSQGNTEAFF. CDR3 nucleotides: TGCGCCAGCAGTAGCCAGGGCAACACTGAAGCTTTCTTT.